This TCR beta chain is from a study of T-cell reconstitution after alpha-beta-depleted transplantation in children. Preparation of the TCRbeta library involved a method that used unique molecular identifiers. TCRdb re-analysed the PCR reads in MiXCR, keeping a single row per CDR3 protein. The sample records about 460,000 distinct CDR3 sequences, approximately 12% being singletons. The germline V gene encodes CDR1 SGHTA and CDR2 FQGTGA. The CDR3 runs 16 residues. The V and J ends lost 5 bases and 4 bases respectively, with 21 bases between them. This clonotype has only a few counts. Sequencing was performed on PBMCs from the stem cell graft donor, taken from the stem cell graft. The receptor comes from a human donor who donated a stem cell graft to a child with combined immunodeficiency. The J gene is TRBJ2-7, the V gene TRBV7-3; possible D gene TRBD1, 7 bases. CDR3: CASSPRDRGGLYEQYF. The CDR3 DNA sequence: TGTGCCAGCAGCCCGAGGGACAGAGGAGGGCTGTACGAGCAGTACTTC.